These 18 T cell receptor beta chains were all obtained from the same sample, sequenced in a study of cytomegalovirus exposure and HLA in healthy donors. The PCR made use of 60 Vbeta and 13 Jbeta primers. The data were produced by immunoSEQ multiplex PCR, yet TCRdb's version contains in-frame clones alone and is incomplete. The specimen's table records about 120,000 clones. The sequenced sample was PBMCs. The receptors shown here come from a man aged 18 to 30 in good health and CMV-seronegative.

V is TRBV15 and J is TRBJ1-3; TRBD1 matches 11 bases. The CDR3 loop spans 17 amino acids. The ends lost 1 base at V and 0 bases at J; junction bases unmatched: 2. CDR1 and CDR2 (germline): LNHNV, YYDKDF (reference sequence). CDR3 protein: CATSRVGTGGSGNTIYF. The CDR3 DNA is TGTGCCACCAGCAGAGTCGGGACAGGGGGCTCTGGAAACACCATATATTTT.

The chain is built from TRBV7-9 and TRBJ2-5; maybe TRBD2 (6 bases). This CDR3 comprises 11 residues. Germline V gene sequence: CDR1 SEHNR, CDR2 FQNEAQ (reference sequence). Trimming cost V 8 bases and J 9 bases, with 13 bases left between them. Here the CDR3 reads CASVAGKAQYF. The CDR3 region has the DNA TGTGCCAGCGTCGCGGGGAAGGCCCAGTACTTC.

The CDR3 here is CASSLGTGDTEAFF. For the CDR3, the DNA is TGTGCCAGCAGCTTAGGTACAGGGGACACTGAAGCTTTCTTT. The V gene is TRBV13, the J gene TRBJ1-1; TRBD1 agrees at 7 bases. Trimming took 0 bases from V and 3 from J; bases not matched to a gene: 1. The CDR3 runs 14 residues. The germline V gene encodes CDR1 PRHDT and CDR2 FYEKMQ (reference sequence).

This rearrangement joins TRBV6-6 to TRBJ2-7; 8 bases align to TRBD1. V lost 6 bases to trimming and J lost 2 bases; unmatched junction nucleotides: 6. CDR3 size: 14 residues. Germline CDR1 MNHNY, CDR2 SVGAGI (reference sequence). The CDR3 protein is CASRAGTGAYEQYF. The CDR3 nucleotides read TGTGCCAGCAGAGCCGGGACAGGAGCCTACGAGCAGTACTTC.

The chain combines TRBV7-9 with TRBJ2-5; D is possibly TRBD2 (7 bases). Germline V gene data show CDR1 as SEHNR and CDR2 as FQNEAQ (reference sequence). V was clipped by 6 bases and J by 5 bases, with 22 bases between them. The length of the CDR3 is 16 residues. The DNA of the CDR3 is TGTGCCAGCAGTCCCCAGACTAGCTGGAGGGGGGAGACCCAGTACTTC. Its protein is CASSPQTSWRGETQYF.

This chain links TRBV10-3 with TRBJ2-5; D is ambiguous. Trimming took off 8 bases at V and 4 bases at J, with 14 bases between the two ends. CDR3 length: 13 amino acids. Germline V gene lookup returns CDR1 ENHRY and CDR2 SYGVKD. CDR3 in amino acids: CAICQAVGETQYF. The CDR3 bases are TGTGCCATCTGCCAGGCCGTGGGAGAGACCCAGTACTTC.

The J gene is TRBJ2-5, the V gene TRBV10-3; TRBD1 is a possible D gene (6 bases). Per germline, CDR1 ENHRY and CDR2 SYGVKD. CDR3 length: 13 amino acids. With 6 bases removed from V and 2 bases from J, the gap between germline ends came to 10 bases. The CDR3 DNA follows: TGTGCCATCAGAGGGACACAGCAAGAGACCCAGTACTTC. Its protein is CAIRGTQQETQYF.

V is TRBV19 and J is TRBJ1-2; D is uncertain. CDR3 size: 15 residues. V gave up 1 base and J gave up 5 bases, with 14 bases separating them. CDR1 and CDR2 from the germline V gene are LNHDA and SQIVND (reference sequence). The CDR3 DNA sequence: TGTGCCAGTAGTATAGGCAGCGGGAGTCGGTATGGCTACACCTTC. Its protein product is CASSIGSGSRYGYTF.

The chain employs TRBV9 and TRBJ1-1, with a tentative D call TRBD1 (5 bases). The germline CDR1 and CDR2 sequences are SGDLS and YYNGEE. The CDR3 spans 13 residues. V lost 4 bases and J lost 2, with 9 bases in between. CDR3: CASSTDSNTEAFF. CDR3 nucleotides: TGTGCCAGCAGCACAGACAGTAACACTGAAGCTTTCTTT. The whole variable domain, filled in from reference TRBV9 and TRBJ1-1, reads DSGVTQTPKHLITATGQRVTLRCSPRSGDLSVYWYQQSLDQGLQFLIQYYNGEERAKGNILERFSAQQFPDLHSELNLSSLELGDSALYFCASSTDSNTEAFFGQGTRLTVV.

This chain links TRBV27 with TRBJ2-5, with 13 bases fitting TRBD2. CDR1 is MNHEY, CDR2 SMNVEV, per germline (reference sequence). The length of the CDR3 is 16 residues. The V and J ends lost 5 bases and 5 bases, in that order; junction bases with no gene match: 8. The CDR3 DNA follows: TGTGCCAGCAGTGACCGGACTAGCGGGGGTTGGGAGACCCAGTACTTC. It codes for CASSDRTSGGWETQYF.

The V call is TRBV5-1, the J call TRBJ2-1; 11 nucleotides match TRBD1. The germline V gene has CDR1 SGHRS and CDR2 YFSETQ. Germline trimming cut 0 bases from V and 9 bases from J; bases unmatched to any gene: 8. The CDR3 covers 16 residues. The CDR3 region is CASSLAPDRGRGEQFF. The CDR3, as DNA: TGCGCCAGCAGCTTGGCCCCGGACAGGGGGCGCGGTGAGCAGTTCTTC.

The chain couples TRBV4-1 to TRBJ1-2; unclear D gene. The CDR3 extends over 13 amino acids. With 4 bases removed from V and 8 bases from J, the gap between germline ends came to 14 bases. Germline CDR1 MGHRA, CDR2 YSYEKL. The chain's CDR3 is CASSPRIMRGYTF. The CDR3 DNA reads TGCGCCAGCAGCCCTAGGATCATGCGGGGCTACACCTTC.

The chain has TRBV9 and TRBJ2-7, with unresolved D. The CDR3 extends over 14 amino acids. The germline V and J ends were trimmed by 0 bases and 0 bases, with 7 bases remaining between them. Germline values: CDR1 SGDLS, CDR2 YYNGEE. Written as DNA, the CDR3 is TGTGCCAGCAGCGTAGCACTTAGCTCCTACGAGCAGTACTTC. It translates to CASSVALSSYEQYF. The variable domain in full, completed from reference TRBV9 and TRBJ2-7, reads DSGVTQTPKHLITATGQRVTLRCSPRSGDLSVYWYQQSLDQGLQFLIQYYNGEERAKGNILERFSAQQFPDLHSELNLSSLELGDSALYFCASSVALSSYEQYFGPGTRLTVT.

V and J are TRBV6-5 and TRBJ2-7, with D perhaps matching TRBD2 (6 bases). The CDR3 consists of 15 residues. The V end lost 0 bases, the J end lost 2 bases, and 11 bases lay between the germline ends. In germline, CDR1 is MNHEY, CDR2 SVGAGI. CDR3 loop: CASSYSSTRAYEQYF. CDR3 nucleotide sequence: TGTGCCAGCAGTTACTCCTCGACTAGAGCCTACGAGCAGTACTTC.

The chain links TRBV6-8 to TRBJ2-5, with 10 bases fitting TRBD2. The length of the CDR3 is 16 residues. The junction had 12 bases not matched to a gene; V was cut back by 6 bases and J by 5 bases. The germline V gene has CDR1 MNHGY and CDR2 SAAAGT. The CDR3 spells CASRPPSGSIGETQYF. CDR3 bases: TGTGCCAGCAGACCCCCTAGCGGGAGTATTGGGGAGACCCAGTACTTC.

The gene calls are TRBV7-9 and TRBJ1-3; TRBD1 agrees at 10 bases. The CDR3 covers 14 residues. Germline V CDR1 and CDR2: SEHNR, FQNEAQ (reference sequence). Germline trimming cut 4 bases from V and 7 bases from J; bases unmatched to any gene: 4. CDR3 bases: TGTGCCAGCAGCTGGGACAGGGGAGGGAACACCATATATTTT. This sequence encodes CASSWDRGGNTIYF.

V is TRBV5-1 and J is TRBJ2-7; 9 bases are shared with TRBD2. The CDR3 runs 15 residues. After removal of 4 bases from V and 5 bases from J, the junction contained 10 bases not matched to a gene. Germline CDR1 and CDR2: SGHRS and YFSETQ. The CDR3 is CASSPGGAGGHEQYF. In DNA form, the CDR3 reads TGCGCCAGCAGCCCGGGAGGAGCGGGAGGCCACGAGCAGTACTTC.

V is TRBV7-2 and J is TRBJ1-1; 8 bases fit TRBD1. Germline V gene data show CDR1 as SGHTA and CDR2 as FQGNSA. V lost 1 base and J lost 7; bases outside the gene matches: 11. There are 16 residues in the CDR3. DNA of the CDR3: TGTGCCAGCAGCTTAGAAGGACAGGGTGGGTTTAGTGAAGCTTTCTTT. Translated, it gives CASSLEGQGGFSEAFF. The complete variable domain, with remaining parts taken from reference TRBV7-2 and TRBJ1-1, reads GAGVSQSPSNKVTEKGKDVELRCDPISGHTALYWYRQSLGQGLEFLIYFQGNSAPDKSGLPSDRFSAERTGGSVSTLTIQRTQQEDSAVYLCASSLEGQGGFSEAFFGQGTRLTVV.